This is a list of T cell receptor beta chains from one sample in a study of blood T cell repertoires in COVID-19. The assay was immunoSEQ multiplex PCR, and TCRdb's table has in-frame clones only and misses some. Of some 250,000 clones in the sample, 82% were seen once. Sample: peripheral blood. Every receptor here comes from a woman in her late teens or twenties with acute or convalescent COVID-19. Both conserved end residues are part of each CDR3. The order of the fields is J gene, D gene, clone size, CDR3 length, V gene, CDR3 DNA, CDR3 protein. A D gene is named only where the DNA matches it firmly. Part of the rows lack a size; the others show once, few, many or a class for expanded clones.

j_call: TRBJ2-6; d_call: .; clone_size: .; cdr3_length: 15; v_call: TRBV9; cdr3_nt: TGTGCCAGCAGCTCACAGATCTCTGGGGCCAACGTCCTGACTTTC; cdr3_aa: CASSSQISGANVLTF
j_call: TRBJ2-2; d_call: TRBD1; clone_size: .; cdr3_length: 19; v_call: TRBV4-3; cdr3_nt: TGCGCCAGCAGCCAAGTGGTTTTTTATGGACAGGGGGCCACCGGGGAGCTGTTTTTT; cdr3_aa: CASSQVVFYGQGATGELFF
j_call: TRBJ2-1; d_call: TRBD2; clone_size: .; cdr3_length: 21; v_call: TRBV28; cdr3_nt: TGTGCCAGCAGTTTAGTACGAGTGGGACTAGCGGGACCACCCACCTACAATGAGCAGTTCTTC; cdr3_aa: CASSLVRVGLAGPPTYNEQFF
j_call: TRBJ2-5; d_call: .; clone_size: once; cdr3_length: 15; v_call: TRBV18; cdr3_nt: TGTGCCAGCTCACCAGACAGAACCCTCCAAGAGACCCAGTACTTC; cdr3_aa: CASSPDRTLQETQYF
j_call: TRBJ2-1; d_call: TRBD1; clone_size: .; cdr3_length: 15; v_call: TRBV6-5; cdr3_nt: TGTGCCAGCAGAAGACAGGGGGCGGTAAGGAATGAGCAGTTCTTC; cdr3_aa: CASRRQGAVRNEQFF
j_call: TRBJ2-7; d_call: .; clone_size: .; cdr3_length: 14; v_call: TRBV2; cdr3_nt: TGTGCCAGCAGTACGACTAGTATCTCCTACGAGCAGTACTTC; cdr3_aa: CASSTTSISYEQYF
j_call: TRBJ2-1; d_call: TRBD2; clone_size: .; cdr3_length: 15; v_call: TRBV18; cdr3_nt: TGTGCCAGCTCCCCGCTAGCGGGCGGCTACAATGAGCAGTTCTTC; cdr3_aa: CASSPLAGGYNEQFF
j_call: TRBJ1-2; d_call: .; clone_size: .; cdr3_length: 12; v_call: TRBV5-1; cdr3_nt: TGCGCCAGCAACGGGTACTCGAATGGCTACACCTTC; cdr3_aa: CASNGYSNGYTF
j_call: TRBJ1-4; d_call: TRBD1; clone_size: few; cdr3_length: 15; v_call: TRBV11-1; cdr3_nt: TGTGCCAGCAGCCCGGGACAGGGGGAGTACGAAAAACTGTTTTTT; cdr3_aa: CASSPGQGEYEKLFF
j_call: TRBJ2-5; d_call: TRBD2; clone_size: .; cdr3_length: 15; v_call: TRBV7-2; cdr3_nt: TGTGCCAGCAGCTTAGTACTAGCGGGAGGGGAGACCCAGTACTTC; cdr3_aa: CASSLVLAGGETQYF
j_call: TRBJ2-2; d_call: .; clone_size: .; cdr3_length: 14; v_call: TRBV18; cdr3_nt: TGTGCCAGCTCACCGGGGCAGAACACCGGGGAGCTGTTTTTT; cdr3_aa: CASSPGQNTGELFF
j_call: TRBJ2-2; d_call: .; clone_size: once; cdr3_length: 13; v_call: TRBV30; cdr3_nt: TGTGCCTGGGCGGACAGCCCCACCGGGGAGCTGTTTTTT; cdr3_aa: CAWADSPTGELFF
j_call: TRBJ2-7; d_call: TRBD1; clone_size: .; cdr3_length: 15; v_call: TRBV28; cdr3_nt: TGTGCCAGCAGCCTGGGGGGACAGGGGGCTTACGAGCAGTACTTC; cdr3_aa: CASSLGGQGAYEQYF
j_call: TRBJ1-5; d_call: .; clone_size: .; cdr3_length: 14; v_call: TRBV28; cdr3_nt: TGTGCCAGCAGCCTGGGGGGGGTCAATCAGCCCCAGCATTTT; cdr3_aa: CASSLGGVNQPQHF
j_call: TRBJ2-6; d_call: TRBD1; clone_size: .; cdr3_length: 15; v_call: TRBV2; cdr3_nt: TGTGCCAGCAACGGACAGGGCTCTGGGGCCAACGTCCTGACTTTC; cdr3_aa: CASNGQGSGANVLTF
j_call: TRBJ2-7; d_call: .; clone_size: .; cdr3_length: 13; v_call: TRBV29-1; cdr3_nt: TGCAGCGCCGTGGACAGAGTATCCTACGAGCAGTACTTC; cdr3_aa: CSAVDRVSYEQYF
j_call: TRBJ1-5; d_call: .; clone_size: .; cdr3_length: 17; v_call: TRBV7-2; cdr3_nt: TGTGCCAGCAGTCTTAATGTAGACTCCCTAGGCCATCAGCCCCAGCATTTT; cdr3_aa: CASSLNVDSLGHQPQHF
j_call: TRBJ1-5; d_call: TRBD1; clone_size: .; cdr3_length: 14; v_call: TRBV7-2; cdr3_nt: TGTGCCAGCAGCTTAGCACAGGGGATTCAGCCCCAGCATTTT; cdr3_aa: CASSLAQGIQPQHF
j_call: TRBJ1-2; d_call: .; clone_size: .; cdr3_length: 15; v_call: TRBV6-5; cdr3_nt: TGTGCCAGCAGTTACTCTAGGGGAAGATACTATGGCTACACCTTC; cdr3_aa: CASSYSRGRYYGYTF
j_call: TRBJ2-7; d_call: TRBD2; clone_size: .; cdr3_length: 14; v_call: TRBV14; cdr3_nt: TGTGCCAGCAAAAAACGGGAGGGGGCCTACGAGCAGTACTTC; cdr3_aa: CASKKREGAYEQYF
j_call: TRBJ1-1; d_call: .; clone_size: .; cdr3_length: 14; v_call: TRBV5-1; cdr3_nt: TGCGCCAGCAGCGTGGCCACTCTGAACACTGAAGCTTTCTTT; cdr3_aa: CASSVATLNTEAFF
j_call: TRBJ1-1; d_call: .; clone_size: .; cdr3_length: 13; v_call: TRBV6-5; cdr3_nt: TGTGCCAGCAGGGGGGGATTGGGCACTGAAGCTTTCTTT; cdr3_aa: CASRGGLGTEAFF
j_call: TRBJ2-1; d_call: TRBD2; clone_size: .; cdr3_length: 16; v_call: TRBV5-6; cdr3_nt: TGTGCCAGCAGCTCATGGACTAGCGGGGGGGTATATGAGCAGTTCTTC; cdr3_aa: CASSSWTSGGVYEQFF
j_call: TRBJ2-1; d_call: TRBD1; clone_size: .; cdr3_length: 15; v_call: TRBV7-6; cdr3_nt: TGTGCCAGCAGCTTAACCCGGGACAGGGTCCATGAGCAGTTCTTC; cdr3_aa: CASSLTRDRVHEQFF
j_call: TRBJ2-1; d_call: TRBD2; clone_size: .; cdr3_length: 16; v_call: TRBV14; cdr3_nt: TGTGCCAGCAGCCAGGTCGCGGGCGGGAGAGATAATGAGCAGTTCTTC; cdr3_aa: CASSQVAGGRDNEQFF
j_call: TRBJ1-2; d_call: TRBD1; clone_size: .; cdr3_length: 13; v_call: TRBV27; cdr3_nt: TGTGCCAGCAGGACAGGGGGCTTTGTTGGCTACACCTTC; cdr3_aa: CASRTGGFVGYTF
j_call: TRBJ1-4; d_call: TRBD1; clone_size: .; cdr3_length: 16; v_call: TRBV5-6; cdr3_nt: TGTGCCAGCAGCGGAGGGACAGGGGGCGCTTATGAAAAACTGTTTTTT; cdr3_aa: CASSGGTGGAYEKLFF
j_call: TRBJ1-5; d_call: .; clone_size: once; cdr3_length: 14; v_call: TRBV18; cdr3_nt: TGTGCCAGCTCACCAAACAGGGCGGACCAGCCCCAGCATTTT; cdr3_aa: CASSPNRADQPQHF
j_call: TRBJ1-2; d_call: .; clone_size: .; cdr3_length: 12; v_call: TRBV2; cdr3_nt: TGTGCCAGCAGTGGGGCATCCTATGGCTACACCTTC; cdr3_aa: CASSGASYGYTF
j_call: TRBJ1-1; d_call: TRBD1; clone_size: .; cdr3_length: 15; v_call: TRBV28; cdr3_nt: TGTGCCAGCAGTTTAGGGACAGGGGGCAAAGCTGAAGCTTTCTTT; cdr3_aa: CASSLGTGGKAEAFF
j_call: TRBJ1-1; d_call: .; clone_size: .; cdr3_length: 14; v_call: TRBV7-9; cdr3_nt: TGTGCCAGCGGGCCGGGGGGATCGAACACTGAAGCTTTCTTT; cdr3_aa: CASGPGGSNTEAFF
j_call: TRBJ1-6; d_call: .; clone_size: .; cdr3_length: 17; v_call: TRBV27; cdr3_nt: TGTGCCAGCAGTTTATCGATGGAGCGTATACCTAATTCACCCCTCCACTTT; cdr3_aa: CASSLSMERIPNSPLHF
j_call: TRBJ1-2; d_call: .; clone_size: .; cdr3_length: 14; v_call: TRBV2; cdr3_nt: TGTGCCAGCAGTGAGGGCCCTACTAACTATGGCTACACCTTC; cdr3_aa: CASSEGPTNYGYTF
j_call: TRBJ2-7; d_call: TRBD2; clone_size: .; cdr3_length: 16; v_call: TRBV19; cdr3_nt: TGTGCCAGTTCCGGGACTAGCGGGACCGTAGGTTACGAGCAGTACTTC; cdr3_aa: CASSGTSGTVGYEQYF
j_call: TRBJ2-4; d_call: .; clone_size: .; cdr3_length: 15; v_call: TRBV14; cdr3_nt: TGTGCCAGCAGCCCGACGGACAGTTTCAAAAACATTCAGTACTTC; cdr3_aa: CASSPTDSFKNIQYF
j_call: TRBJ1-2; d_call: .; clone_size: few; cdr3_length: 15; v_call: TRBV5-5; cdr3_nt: TGTGCCAGCAGGAAAGGGACTGGGGGTAACTATGGCTACACCTTC; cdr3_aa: CASRKGTGGNYGYTF
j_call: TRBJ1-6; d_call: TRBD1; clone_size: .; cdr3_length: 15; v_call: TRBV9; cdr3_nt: TGTGCCAGCAGCGTAGACGGACAGGGGGACTCACCCCTCCACTTT; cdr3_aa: CASSVDGQGDSPLHF
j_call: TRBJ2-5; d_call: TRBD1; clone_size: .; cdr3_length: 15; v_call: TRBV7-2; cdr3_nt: TGTGCCAGCAGCTGGTCCGGACAGGGGTTCGAGACCCAGTACTTC; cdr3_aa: CASSWSGQGFETQYF
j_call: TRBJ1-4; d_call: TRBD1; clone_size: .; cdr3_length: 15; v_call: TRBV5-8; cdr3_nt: TGTGCCAGCAGCATCGGACAGGGGGCGAGTGAAAAACTGTTTTTT; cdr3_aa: CASSIGQGASEKLFF
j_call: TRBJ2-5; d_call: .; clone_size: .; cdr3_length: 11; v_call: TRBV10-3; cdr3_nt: TGTGCCATCAGCAACGGGGGGACCCAGTACTTC; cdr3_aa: CAISNGGTQYF
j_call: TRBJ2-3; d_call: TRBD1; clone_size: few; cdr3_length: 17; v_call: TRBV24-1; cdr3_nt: TGTGCCACCAGTGATCTCCCACAGGGGGCTAGCACAGATACGCAGTATTTT; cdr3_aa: CATSDLPQGASTDTQYF
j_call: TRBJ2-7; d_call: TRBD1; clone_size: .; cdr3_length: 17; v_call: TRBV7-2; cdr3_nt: TGTGCCAGCAGACCAACGTACAGCCCGACAGGGATATACGAGCAGTACTTC; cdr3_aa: CASRPTYSPTGIYEQYF
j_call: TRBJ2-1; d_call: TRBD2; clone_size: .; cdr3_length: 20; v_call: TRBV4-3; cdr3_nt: TGCGCCAGCAGCCAAGATTGGGGACTAGCCGTTACTCTCTCCTACAATGAGCAGTTCTTC; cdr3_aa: CASSQDWGLAVTLSYNEQFF
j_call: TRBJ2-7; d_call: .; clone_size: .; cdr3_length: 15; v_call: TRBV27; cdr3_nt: TGTGCCAGCAGTTTTGGGCAGGGGACGCCCTACGAGCAGTACTTC; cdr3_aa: CASSFGQGTPYEQYF
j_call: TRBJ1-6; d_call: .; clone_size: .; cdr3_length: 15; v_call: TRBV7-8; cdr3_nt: TGTGCCAGCAGCTCCGACAGGCGAACTAATTCACCCCTCCACTTT; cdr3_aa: CASSSDRRTNSPLHF
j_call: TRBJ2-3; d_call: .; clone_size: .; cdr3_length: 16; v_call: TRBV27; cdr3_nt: TGTGCCAGCAGTTTATTTGCAGGGGACCGCACAGATACGCAGTATTTT; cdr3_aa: CASSLFAGDRTDTQYF
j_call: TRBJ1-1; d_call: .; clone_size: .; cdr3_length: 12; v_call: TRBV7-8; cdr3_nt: TGTGCCAGCAGCTTTAACCAGGTTGAAGCTTTCTTT; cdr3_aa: CASSFNQVEAFF
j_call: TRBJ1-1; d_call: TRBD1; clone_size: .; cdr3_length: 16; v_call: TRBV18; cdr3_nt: TGTGCCAGCTCACCTGGGACAGGGGGCATGAACACTGAAGCTTTCTTT; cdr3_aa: CASSPGTGGMNTEAFF